The T cell receptor beta chain under discussion was sequenced for a study of CD8+CD57+ T cells in acquired aplastic anemia. Whole-study context: Sorted CD4+ and CD8+ cell DNA averaged approximately 3 ug.

CDR3 and TCR beta VDJ profiling relied on a genomic DNA template. TCRdb fed the reads into MiXCR, producing one record per CDR3 protein. The table records around 140,000 distinct CDR3 sequences, less than 45% of them present only once. Whole-study results and caveats: Fewer than 35 CD8+ CDR3 sequences occurred in both the patients and the controls.

The CDR3 has 13 residues. V shed 4 bases and J shed 3 bases, with 13 bases lying between them. CDR1 and CDR2 from the germline V gene are DFQATT and SNEGSKA (reference sequence). This clonotype was found a few times. What it binds is unknown. The sample consisted of sorted CD4+, CD8+, or CD8+CD57+ T cells (not recorded which) from PBMCs. This receptor was identified in a human donor in good health, serving as a control. The V call is TRBV20-1, the J call TRBJ2-7; TRBD1 might be the D (6 bases). CDR3 protein: CSAIPTGNYEQYF. The CDR3 DNA reads TGCAGTGCTATACCCACAGGGAACTACGAGCAGTACTTC.